A single sample is the source of the 27 T cell receptor beta chains below, sequenced in a study of cytomegalovirus exposure and HLA in healthy donors. Primers: 60 Vbeta forward and 13 Jbeta reverse. Method: immunoSEQ multiplex PCR; TCRdb's copy keeps in-frame clones and lacks some. The sample lists around 150,000 clones; roughly 85% were seen once. Sequenced material: PBMCs. Receptors originate from a man aged 45-65 years in good health and CMV-seropositive.

The chain couples TRBV7-2 to TRBJ1-2; D gene uncertain. The CDR3 covers 13 residues. Germline CDR1 SGHTA, CDR2 FQGNSA. V lost 4 bases and J 6 bases, leaving 12 bases between the germline ends. This chain's CDR3 is CASSSRSINGYTF. The CDR3 DNA is TGTGCCAGCAGCTCTCGCTCTATTAATGGCTACACCTTC.

This chain connects TRBV7-9 to TRBJ2-3, with 9 bases that match TRBD1. Germline CDR1 is SEHNR and CDR2 is FQNEAQ (reference sequence). V lost 5 bases and J lost 4; bases outside the gene matches: 7. The CDR3 has 15 amino acids. The DNA of the CDR3 is TGTGCCAGCAGCCCGGGGGACAGGGCCGCAGATACGCAGTATTTT. Residues: CASSPGDRAADTQYF.

This clone was counted only a few times. The chain is built from TRBV7-6 and TRBJ2-5, with 8 bases aligning to TRBD2. Germline loops: CDR1 SGHVS, CDR2 FNYEAQ. This CDR3 contains 15 residues. The junction had 6 bases not matched to a gene; V was cut back by 5 bases and J by 1 base. The CDR3 loop is CASSPRAGVQETQYF. The CDR3 DNA is TGTGCCAGCAGCCCGCGAGCGGGGGTCCAAGAGACCCAGTACTTC.

The V gene is TRBV5-6, the J gene TRBJ2-7; TRBD1 agrees at 10 bases. J lost 3 bases, V lost 4 bases, and 4 bases had no gene match. The CDR3 is made up of 14 amino acids. Germline V gives CDR1 SGHDT, CDR2 YYEEEE. The CDR3 coding sequence is TGTGCCAGCAGCCCAGGACAGGGGGTCTACGAGCAGTACTTC. Protein product: CASSPGQGVYEQYF.

The V gene is TRBV30, the J gene TRBJ2-2; 12 bases are a match to TRBD2. Trimming took 0 bases from V and 2 from J; bases not matched to a gene: 10. The CDR3 is 19 amino acids. Germline V gene lookup returns CDR1 GTSNPN and CDR2 SVGIG (reference sequence). CDR3 sequence: CAWSVQRTSGAFNTGELFF. The CDR3 region has the DNA TGTGCCTGGAGTGTACAGAGGACTAGCGGGGCCTTCAACACCGGGGAGCTGTTTTTT.

The chain uses TRBV9 and TRBJ1-2; 8 nucleotides line up with TRBD1. The CDR3 is 15 amino acids. Germline V gene lookup returns CDR1 SGDLS and CDR2 YYNGEE. V lost 4 bases to trimming and J lost 2 bases; unmatched junction nucleotides: 7. The CDR3 DNA follows: TGTGCCAGCAGCACCCCGGGACAGGCAAACTATGGCTACACCTTC. It codes for CASSTPGQANYGYTF.

V and J are TRBV27 and TRBJ2-1; 11 bases are shared with TRBD2. CDR3 length: 13 residues. Germline assignment: CDR1 MNHEY and CDR2 SMNVEV (reference sequence). Trimming took 10 bases from V and 4 from J; bases not matched to a gene: 3. CDR3 nucleotides: TGTGCCACCAGGACTAGCGGGTACAATGAGCAGTTCTTC. This translates into CATRTSGYNEQFF.

The V gene is TRBV28, the J gene TRBJ1-2, with 7 positions matching TRBD1. With V trimmed by 8 bases and J by 5 bases, 11 bases remained unmatched. Germline CDR1 is MDHEN and CDR2 is SYDVKM. This CDR3 region has 14 residues. In nucleotides, the CDR3 is TGTGCCAGCGGGCGGACAGGCGTTAAATATGGCTACACCTTC. It encodes CASGRTGVKYGYTF.

This chain links TRBV5-1 with TRBJ1-3; D is perhaps TRBD1 (5 bases). Germline V gene data show CDR1 as SGHRS and CDR2 as YFSETQ. V was clipped by 0 bases and J by 2 bases, with 9 bases between them. This CDR3 region has 15 residues. For the CDR3, the DNA is TGCGCCAGCAGCTTGGACCGGGGGGCTGGAAACACCATATATTTT. Amino acids: CASSLDRGAGNTIYF.

The CDR3 reads CASSLLIGGGYNEQFF. In nucleotides, the CDR3 is TGTGCCAGCAGTTTATTAATCGGGGGGGGTTACAATGAGCAGTTCTTC. The V gene is TRBV28, the J gene TRBJ2-1; 8 bases map to TRBD2. Germline loops: CDR1 MDHEN, CDR2 SYDVKM. CDR3 length equals 16 residues. J lost 4 bases, V lost 1 base, and 6 bases had no gene match.

This chain joins TRBV7-8 and TRBJ2-5; 7 bases line up with TRBD1. The V and J ends lost 4 bases and 5 bases, in that order; junction bases with no gene match: 10. CDR3 size: 15 residues. The germline gives CDR1 SGHVS, CDR2 FQNEAQ. CDR3 nucleotide sequence: TGTGCCAGCAGCTCGGGCTTAGGGGGCTGGGAGACCCAGTACTTC. It translates to CASSSGLGGWETQYF.

The CDR3 DNA reads as TGTGCCAGCAGTCAGACAGGTTTAGAGACCCAGTACTTC. It is translated as CASSQTGLETQYF. The chain links TRBV2 to TRBJ2-5, with D possibly TRBD1 on 6 matching bases. Deletions cut 5 bases from V and 4 bases from J, with 11 bases between. The CDR3 is 13 residues long. Germline V gene lookup returns CDR1 SNHLY and CDR2 FYNNEI.

CDR3 nucleotide sequence: TGTGCCAGCAGCCTGGGACAGCTTCAAATCCAAGAGACCCAGTACTTC. The encoded protein is CASSLGQLQIQETQYF. This chain connects TRBV11-2 to TRBJ2-5; 7 bases agree with TRBD1. The CDR3 has 16 residues. From germline, CDR1 is SGHAT and CDR2 FQNNGV. Unmatched junction bases numbered 10, after V lost 5 bases and J lost 1 base.

The rearrangement uses TRBV5-1 and TRBJ1-4; 10 bases fit TRBD1. Germline V lookup: CDR1 SGHRS, CDR2 YFSETQ. The trim removed 4 bases at V and 2 bases at J, leaving 5 bases unmatched. The CDR3 consists of 16 residues. The CDR3 reads CASSQTGGPTNEKLFF. The CDR3 nucleotides read TGCGCCAGCAGCCAGACAGGGGGCCCGACTAATGAAAAACTGTTTTTT.

This chain uses TRBV9 with TRBJ2-3; D is uncertain. Trimming shortened V by 0 bases and J by 2 bases, and 7 bases separated the two germline ends. Germline CDR1 and CDR2: SGDLS and YYNGEE. This CDR3 has 14 residues. CDR3 sequence: CASSVGPDTDTQYF. The CDR3 bases are TGTGCCAGCAGCGTAGGTCCAGACACAGATACGCAGTATTTT.

This sequence joins TRBV11-2 and TRBJ1-1; D may be TRBD1 (5 bases). This CDR3 is 13 amino acids long. Germline loops: CDR1 SGHAT, CDR2 FQNNGV. V was clipped by 5 bases and J by 0 bases, with 7 bases between them. This CDR3 reads CASSPGLNTEAFF. CDR3 DNA: TGTGCCAGCAGCCCAGGGTTGAACACTGAAGCTTTCTTT.

V gene TRBV5-5 combines with J gene TRBJ2-7; D possibly corresponds to TRBD2 (6 bases). Germline V gives CDR1 SGHKS, CDR2 YYEKEE (reference sequence). Trimming removed 4 bases from V and 4 bases from J, with 12 bases in between. The CDR3 totals 13 residues. This CDR3 is CASSQGLSYEQYV. In nucleotides, the CDR3 is TGTGCCAGCAGCCAGGGACTTTCGTACGAGCAGTACGTC.

This clone was counted between two and nine times. The chain uses TRBV13 and TRBJ1-1; TRBD1 matches 7 bases. Per germline, CDR1 PRHDT and CDR2 FYEKMQ (reference sequence). The CDR3 has 15 amino acids. The trim removed 5 bases at V and 0 bases at J, leaving 6 bases unmatched. This CDR3 is CASSPRDSLNTEAFF. CDR3 DNA sequence: TGTGCCAGCAGCCCGAGGGACAGCCTGAACACTGAAGCTTTCTTT.

The J gene is TRBJ1-1, the V gene TRBV4-1, with D maybe TRBD1 (5 bases). The CDR3 is 13 residues long. V lost 2 bases to trimming and J lost 4 bases, with 8 bases between them. CDR1 MGHRA and CDR2 YSYEKL come from the germline V gene. CDR3 DNA: TGCGCCAGCAGCCAACTCAGGGCCACTGAAGCTTTCTTT. As protein: CASSQLRATEAFF.

The sample holds a few counts of this clone. The gene calls are TRBV9 and TRBJ1-1; D is uncertain. This CDR3 has 13 amino acids. V lost 1 base, J lost 4 bases, and 8 bases lay in between. Per the germline V gene, CDR1 is SGDLS and CDR2 is YYNGEE. Written as DNA, the CDR3 is TGTGCCAGCAGCGTAACCACACGCACTGAAGCTTTCTTT. This encodes CASSVTTRTEAFF.

The J gene is TRBJ1-3, the V gene TRBV5-4; no clear D gene. The germline V gene encodes CDR1 SGHNT and CDR2 YYREEE (reference sequence). The germline V and J ends were trimmed by 1 base and 0 bases, with 14 bases remaining between them. The CDR3 runs to 17 residues. The CDR3, as DNA: TGTGCCAGCAGCTTGTCGGGAGGCCCGAACTCTGGAAACACCATATATTTT. Protein product: CASSLSGGPNSGNTIYF.

V and J are TRBV21-1 and TRBJ2-5; no DNA check was done on the table's D call, TRBD1. TRBV21-1 represents a pseudogene. The CDR3 totals 16 residues. The CDR3 region has the DNA TGTGCCAGCAACGTTGGGGGTCCAGGGGTACAAGAGACCCAGTACTTC. This gives the protein CASNVGGPGVQETQYF.

The V gene is TRBV4-3, the J gene TRBJ1-2; the D is unclear. The germline CDR1 and CDR2 sequences are LGHNA and YSLEER. V lost 1 base to trimming and J lost 0 bases, with 9 bases between them. The CDR3 has 15 amino acids. The CDR3 sequence: CASSQGSRANYGYTF. The DNA for the CDR3 is TGCGCCAGCAGCCAAGGAAGTCGGGCTAACTATGGCTACACCTTC.

The genes are TRBV27 and TRBJ1-6; TRBD1 might be the D (5 bases). The CDR3 is made up of 13 amino acids. Trimming left V 5 bases short and J 9 bases short, with 11 bases between. Germline-derived CDR1 and CDR2 are MNHEY and SMNVEV (reference sequence). The CDR3 DNA follows: TGTGCCAGCAGTATAGGCAGGGCTTCACCCCTCCACTTT. Residues: CASSIGRASPLHF.

The chain combines TRBV6-1 with TRBJ1-3; D gene uncertain. The CDR3 spans 14 residues. V lost 7 bases and J 3 bases, leaving 13 bases between the germline ends. The germline gives CDR1 MNHNS, CDR2 SASEGT. CDR3 loop: CASKERSLGNTIYF. The CDR3 DNA sequence: TGTGCCAGCAAGGAGAGATCACTTGGAAACACCATATATTTT.

A few counts support this clone. The chain has TRBV15 and TRBJ2-1; TRBD2 matches 9 bases. Germline loops: CDR1 LNHNV, CDR2 YYDKDF (reference sequence). The CDR3 contains 17 residues. The V gene end was trimmed by 4 bases and the J gene end by 0 bases; junction bases not matched to a gene: 7. CDR3 sequence reads: CATSTKTSGTSYNEQFF. The CDR3, as DNA: TGTGCCACCAGCACCAAGACTAGCGGTACCTCCTACAATGAGCAGTTCTTC.

The chain employs TRBV4-3 and TRBJ2-7, with TRBD1 matching 8 bases. The CDR3 is 15 residues long. V shed 1 base and J 0 bases; nucleotides not matched to a gene: 2. CDR1 is LGHNA, CDR2 YSLEER, per germline. The CDR3 DNA follows: TGCGCCAGCAGCCAAGGGACAGGGAGCTCCTACGAGCAGTACTTC. It encodes CASSQGTGSSYEQYF.